This T cell receptor beta chain came from a study of T cell responses to AZD1222 COVID-19 vaccine. Study-wide findings and caveats: Donors were mostly white British, more females; clonal diversity possibly underestimated.

As regards this clone: No antigen is known for it. The sample contains more than one DNA sequence encoding this CDR3.

The germline gives CDR1 LNHDA, CDR2 SQIVND (reference sequence). V gave up 3 bases and J gave up 0 bases; unmatched junction bases: 2. The CDR3 runs to 14 residues. Libraries were prepared by immunoSEQ multiplex PCR; TCRdb keeps only in-frame clonotypes and omits some of them. The sample carries 180,000 or so clones, 90% recorded once. The chain couples TRBV19 to TRBJ2-7; 7 bases are a match to TRBD2. Material: peripheral blood, obtained 28 days after the second dose of the MenACWY control vaccine. This TCR was recovered from an adult who received the MenACWY meningococcal vaccine as a control. The CDR3 is CASSIGGSSYEQYF. CDR3 DNA: TGTGCCAGTAGTATTGGCGGGAGCTCCTACGAGCAGTACTTC.